This TCR beta chain was retrieved from a study of T cell repertoires in cytomegalovirus infection. Notes on this clonotype: The target antigen is unknown.

TCRdb reprocessed the reads via MiXCR and lists one record per CDR3 protein. Of 700,000 to 950,000 distinct CDR3 sequences in the sample, around a third were seen once. The sample in question was cultured CD8+ T cells from PBMCs, obtained from culture after CMV antigen stimulation. This sequence originates from a human donor in good health (CMV status not recorded). Some clones in this sample may be carry-over from other donors' samples.

The CDR3 is CATSDSRESENIQYF. The CDR3 DNA sequence: TGTGCCACCAGTGATTCGAGGGAATCCGAAAACATTCAGTACTTC. V usage is TRBV24-1 and J usage is TRBJ2-4, with D possibly being TRBD2 (5 bases). The germline gives CDR1 KGHDR, CDR2 SFDVKD. The CDR3 runs 15 residues. The germline V and J ends were trimmed by 2 bases and 5 bases, with 12 bases remaining between them.